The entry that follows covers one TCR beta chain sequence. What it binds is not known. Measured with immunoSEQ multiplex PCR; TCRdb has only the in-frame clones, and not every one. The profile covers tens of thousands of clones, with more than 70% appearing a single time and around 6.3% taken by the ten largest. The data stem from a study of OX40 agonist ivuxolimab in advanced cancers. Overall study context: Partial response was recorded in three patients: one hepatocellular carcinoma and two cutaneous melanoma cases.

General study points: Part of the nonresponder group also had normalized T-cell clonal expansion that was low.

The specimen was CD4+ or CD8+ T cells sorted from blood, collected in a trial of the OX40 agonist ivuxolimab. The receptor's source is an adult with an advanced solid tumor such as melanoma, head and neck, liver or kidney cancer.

The DNA of the CDR3 is TGTGCCTGGAGCCTAAACACCGGGGAGCTGTTTTTT. It encodes CAWSLNTGELFF. The chain recombines TRBV30 with TRBJ2-2, with D unclear. Trimming left V 3 bases short and J 2 bases short, with 4 bases between. Germline-derived CDR1 and CDR2 are GTSNPN and SVGIG (reference sequence). This CDR3 has 12 residues.